Sequencing of this T cell receptor beta chain was carried out in a study of Ad26.COV2.S vaccination and SARS-CoV-2 variants. Across the study: In the study, Ad26.COV2.S was injected intramuscularly once, or twice 56 days apart. Study findings and constraints: In vaccinated individuals, spike-specific CD8+ and CD4+ T cell responses reportedly displayed substantial breadth. Vaccine recipients posted higher spike-specific TCR breadth than their placebo counterparts.

Assay: immunoSEQ multiplex PCR; the TCRdb copy retains only in-frame clones and omits some. The data show about 400,000 clones, 92% seen once. As for treatment: roughly 18 received Ad26.COV2.S at low or high dose, single or two shots; five or six received placebo; per-sample allocation not given. Vaccine and placebo recipients were sampled on day 63 after the first injection. Donation came from an adult in Boston who was aged 18-55 years. Concerning this clone: The antigen remains unidentified.

The germline V gene encodes CDR1 SEHNR and CDR2 FQNEAQ (reference sequence). Trimming stripped 5 bases from V and 0 bases from J, with 13 bases between. The CDR3 is made up of 16 amino acids. The starting material was peripheral blood, obtained in a trial of Ad26.COV2.S vaccine versus placebo. The chain joins TRBV7-9 to TRBJ1-4, with D possibly matching TRBD1 (6 bases). The clonotype was recovered from a person aged 18 to 59 who received the Ad26.COV2.S COVID-19 vaccine or a placebo. DNA of the CDR3: TGTGCCAGCAGCCCAGGACAGAAACCAACTAATGAAAAACTGTTTTTT. Protein product: CASSPGQKPTNEKLFF.